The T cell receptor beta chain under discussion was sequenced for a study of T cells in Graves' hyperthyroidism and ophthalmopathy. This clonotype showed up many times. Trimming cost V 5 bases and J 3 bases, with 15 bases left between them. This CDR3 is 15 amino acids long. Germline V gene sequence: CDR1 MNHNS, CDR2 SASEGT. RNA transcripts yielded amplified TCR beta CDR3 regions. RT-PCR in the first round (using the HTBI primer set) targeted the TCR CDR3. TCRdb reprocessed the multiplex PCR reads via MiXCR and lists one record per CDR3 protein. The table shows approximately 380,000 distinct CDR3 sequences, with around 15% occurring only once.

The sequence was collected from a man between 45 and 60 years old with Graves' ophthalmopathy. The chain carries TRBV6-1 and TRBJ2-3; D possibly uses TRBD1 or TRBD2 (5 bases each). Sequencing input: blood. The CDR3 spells CASSPTRQGTDTQYF. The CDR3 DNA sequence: TGTGCCAGCAGTCCTACTAGGCAGGGAACAGATACGCAGTATTTT.